The sequence of this T cell receptor beta chain was determined in a study of CD8+ T cells in alopecia areata. Specified treatment: oral pan-JAK inhibitor, 5-10 mg twice daily. On this clone itself: Antigen: not known.

Study outcomes and limitations: Scalp clonality decreased significantly with tofacitinib, and so did expanded CD8+ clones among the top 100. Affected scalp, especially in alopecia totalis/universalis, had a higher clonality than normal scalp did. Many of the expanded lesional clones endured in scalp and blood while on tofacitinib.

Following extraction, RNA underwent reverse transcription to cDNA, which served as the sequencing template. The protocol was immunoSEQ multiplex PCR, while the TCRdb copy is restricted to in-frame clones and leaves out a portion. The table lists 150,000 to 200,000 clones, 55% to 70% of them singletons. Sequenced here: CD4+ T cells sorted from blood, sampled at week 4, from a patient treated with tofacitinib. The source is a human donor with alopecia areata.

The CDR3 DNA is TGTGCCATCGAGGCGGGGGCCTGGGATACGCAGTATTTT. This codes for CAIEAGAWDTQYF. The chain combines TRBV10-3 with TRBJ2-3, with a tentative D call TRBD2 (7 bases). Germline V gene lookup returns CDR1 ENHRY and CDR2 SYGVKD. The CDR3 contains 13 residues. V was trimmed by 8 bases and J by 6 bases, leaving 15 bases between them.